Listed below are T cell receptor beta chains from one sample, sequenced in a study of CD8 T cells in ankylosing spondylitis. TCRdb re-called the 5' RACE reads with MiXCR, one entry per CDR3 protein. The sample includes around 120,000 distinct CDR3 sequences, approximately 14% of them seen just once. The sequenced material came from blood, either unsorted or a sorted T cell fraction (not recorded which). All receptors derive from a female donor with ankylosing spondylitis or in good health (not recorded which). CDR3s include the opening cysteine and the closing phenylalanine or tryptophan. Each record gives: CDR3 protein, CDR3 DNA, D gene, V gene, clone size, J gene. D genes are given only for firm matches. Expanded clones get a size class; other rows say once, few or many, or leave the size out.

CDR3 protein: CASSWWQQPQHF; CDR3 DNA: TGTGCCAGCAGTTGGTGGCAGCAGCCCCAGCATTTT; D gene: -; V gene: TRBV6-2/TRBV6-3; clone size: few; J gene: TRBJ1-5
CDR3 protein: CASSLARDSPDTQYF; CDR3 DNA: TGCGCCAGCAGCTTGGCCCGGGACAGCCCAGATACGCAGTATTTT; D gene: TRBD1; V gene: TRBV5-1; clone size: -; J gene: TRBJ2-3
CDR3 protein: CSAIRRGDTQYF; CDR3 DNA: TGCAGTGCTATTAGGAGGGGGGATACGCAGTATTTT; D gene: -; V gene: TRBV20-1; clone size: -; J gene: TRBJ2-3
CDR3 protein: CAWSLEIGYTF; CDR3 DNA: TGTGCCTGGAGTCTGGAGATCGGTTACACCTTC; D gene: -; V gene: TRBV30; clone size: -; J gene: TRBJ1-2
CDR3 protein: CASSSFGTSNEQFF; CDR3 DNA: TGTGCCAGCAGCTCCTTCGGGACTAGTAATGAGCAGTTCTTC; D gene: TRBD2; V gene: TRBV7-2; clone size: -; J gene: TRBJ2-1
CDR3 protein: CASSLTGNQPQHF; CDR3 DNA: TGTGCCAGCAGTTTAACTGGCAATCAGCCCCAGCATTTT; D gene: -; V gene: TRBV12-3/TRBV12-4; clone size: many; J gene: TRBJ1-5
CDR3 protein: CASSLMGGAGANTGELFF; CDR3 DNA: TGTGCCAGCAGCTTAATGGGAGGCGCGGGAGCGAACACCGGGGAGCTGTTTTTT; D gene: TRBD2; V gene: TRBV11-1; clone size: many; J gene: TRBJ2-2
CDR3 protein: CSASRGGGGLTLYNEQFF; CDR3 DNA: TGCAGTGCTAGTCGGGGCGGGGGGGGCCTCACCCTCTACAATGAGCAGTTCTTC; D gene: TRBD2; V gene: TRBV20-1; clone size: many; J gene: TRBJ2-1
CDR3 protein: CASSVQGYEQYF; CDR3 DNA: TGTGCCAGCAGTGTGCAGGGGTACGAGCAGTACTTC; D gene: -; V gene: TRBV7-9; clone size: many; J gene: TRBJ2-7
CDR3 protein: CASSPPGAGVNNEQYF; CDR3 DNA: TGTGCCAGCTCACCACCGGGAGCGGGAGTAAACAACGAGCAGTACTTC; D gene: TRBD2; V gene: TRBV18; clone size: few; J gene: TRBJ2-7
CDR3 protein: CSVGLITDTQYF; CDR3 DNA: TGCAGCGTTGGGCTTATCACAGATACGCAGTATTTT; D gene: -; V gene: TRBV29-1; clone size: many; J gene: TRBJ2-3
CDR3 protein: CASGGRDTQYF; CDR3 DNA: TGTGCCAGCGGCGGAAGAGATACGCAGTATTTT; D gene: -; V gene: TRBV12-3/TRBV12-4; clone size: few; J gene: TRBJ2-3
CDR3 protein: CSAISGGASGELFF; CDR3 DNA: TGCAGTGCTATCAGCGGGGGGGCTTCCGGGGAGCTGTTTTTT; D gene: TRBD2; V gene: TRBV20-1; clone size: few; J gene: TRBJ2-2
CDR3 protein: CATSQEETQYF; CDR3 DNA: TGTGCCACCAGTCAGGAAGAGACCCAGTACTTC; D gene: -; V gene: TRBV12-3/TRBV12-4; clone size: few; J gene: TRBJ2-5
CDR3 protein: CATTLGGELFF; CDR3 DNA: TGTGCCACTACGCTAGGCGGGGAGCTGTTTTTT; D gene: -; V gene: TRBV25-1; clone size: few; J gene: TRBJ2-2
CDR3 protein: CASTYRGGQDTQYF; CDR3 DNA: TGTGCCAGCACTTATCGGGGGGGGCAAGATACGCAGTATTTT; D gene: TRBD2; V gene: TRBV2; clone size: many; J gene: TRBJ2-3
CDR3 protein: CASSSATGVFNEQFF; CDR3 DNA: TGCGCCAGCAGTTCGGCAACAGGAGTTTTCAATGAGCAGTTCTTC; D gene: -; V gene: TRBV5-1; clone size: -; J gene: TRBJ2-1
CDR3 protein: CATSEWTGVGDTQYF; CDR3 DNA: TGTGCCACCAGCGAGTGGACAGGGGTGGGAGATACGCAGTATTTT; D gene: TRBD1; V gene: TRBV15; clone size: few; J gene: TRBJ2-3
CDR3 protein: CCARALRGGSKETQYF; CDR3 DNA: TGCTGTGCTAGAGCCCTGCGGGGCGGGAGTAAGGAGACCCAGTACTTC; D gene: TRBD2; V gene: TRBV20-1; clone size: -; J gene: TRBJ2-5
CDR3 protein: CSARAQRIQETQYF; CDR3 DNA: TGCAGTGCTAGAGCCCAGCGCATACAAGAGACCCAGTACTTC; D gene: -; V gene: TRBV20-1; clone size: many; J gene: TRBJ2-5
CDR3 protein: CSARDNANEQFF; CDR3 DNA: TGCAGTGCTAGAGATAACGCCAATGAGCAGTTCTTC; D gene: -; V gene: TRBV20-1; clone size: few; J gene: TRBJ2-1
CDR3 protein: CASSRPGATGELFF; CDR3 DNA: TGTGCCAGCAGCCGTCCGGGAGCCACCGGGGAGCTGTTTTTT; D gene: -; V gene: TRBV3-1; clone size: -; J gene: TRBJ2-2
CDR3 protein: CATSDRGQGANTGELFF; CDR3 DNA: TGTGCCACCAGTGACCGGGGACAGGGGGCGAACACCGGGGAGCTGTTTTTT; D gene: TRBD1; V gene: TRBV24-1; clone size: many; J gene: TRBJ2-2
CDR3 protein: CASRLTGGLAKNIQYF; CDR3 DNA: TGTGCCAGCAGGCTCACAGGGGGACTAGCCAAAAACATTCAGTACTTC; D gene: TRBD1; V gene: TRBV5-6; clone size: -; J gene: TRBJ2-4
CDR3 protein: CASSDLPGSGEKLFF; CDR3 DNA: TGTGCCAGCAGTGATCTCCCAGGGTCGGGTGAAAAACTGTTTTTT; D gene: -; V gene: TRBV6-1; clone size: few; J gene: TRBJ1-4
CDR3 protein: CASSLGRGYQPQHF; CDR3 DNA: TGTGCCAGCAGTCTGGGTAGAGGATACCAGCCCCAGCATTTT; D gene: -; V gene: TRBV12-3/TRBV12-4; clone size: many; J gene: TRBJ1-5
CDR3 protein: CARDRVPHTYCCGYTF; CDR3 DNA: -; D gene: -; V gene: TRBV11-3; clone size: -; J gene: TRBJ1-2
CDR3 protein: CASRAGARDEKLFF; CDR3 DNA: TGTGCCAGCAGGGCGGGGGCGAGGGATGAAAAACTGTTTTTT; D gene: -; V gene: TRBV6-1; clone size: many; J gene: TRBJ1-4
CDR3 protein: CASSPTGIVWTQYF; CDR3 DNA: TGTGCCAGCAGTCCTACGGGTATAGTATGGACCCAGTACTTC; D gene: -; V gene: TRBV12-3/TRBV12-4; clone size: few; J gene: TRBJ2-5
CDR3 protein: CAWSVGGGAGEQFF; CDR3 DNA: TGTGCCTGGAGCGTCGGCGGGGGGGCCGGTGAGCAGTTCTTC; D gene: TRBD2; V gene: TRBV30; clone size: -; J gene: TRBJ2-1
CDR3 protein: CASSERGMVSHEQFF; CDR3 DNA: TGTGCCAGCAGCGAGCGGGGGATGGTCTCTCATGAGCAGTTCTTC; D gene: TRBD2; V gene: TRBV9; clone size: many; J gene: TRBJ2-1
CDR3 protein: CASSLPSDTQYF; CDR3 DNA: TGTGCCAGCAGCTTGCCTAGCGATACGCAGTATTTT; D gene: -; V gene: TRBV5-6; clone size: many; J gene: TRBJ2-3
CDR3 protein: CSVGQGAGNTEAFF; CDR3 DNA: TGCAGCGTGGGACAGGGGGCGGGAAACACTGAAGCTTTCTTT; D gene: TRBD1; V gene: TRBV29-1; clone size: many; J gene: TRBJ1-1
CDR3 protein: CASSNGPGGAVYEQYF; CDR3 DNA: TGTGCCAGCAGCAACGGACCAGGGGGCGCCGTTTACGAGCAGTACTTC; D gene: TRBD1; V gene: TRBV9; clone size: -; J gene: TRBJ2-7
CDR3 protein: CASSQVLGGYEQYF; CDR3 DNA: TGTGCCAGCAGCCAAGTCCTGGGGGGATACGAGCAGTACTTC; D gene: -; V gene: TRBV4-2; clone size: -; J gene: TRBJ2-7
CDR3 protein: CASSQGGSQHF; CDR3 DNA: TGCGCCAGCAGCCAAGGGGGGTCCCAGCATTTT; D gene: -; V gene: TRBV4-1; clone size: few; J gene: TRBJ1-5
CDR3 protein: CASSRIFVGSGTSDTQYF; CDR3 DNA: TGTGCCAGCAGCCGAATTTTTGTCGGGAGCGGGACCTCAGATACGCAGTATTTT; D gene: TRBD2; V gene: TRBV4-2; clone size: -; J gene: TRBJ2-3
CDR3 protein: CSASGGAPDTQYF; CDR3 DNA: TGCAGTGCTAGCGGGGGGGCCCCAGATACGCAGTATTTT; D gene: TRBD2; V gene: TRBV20-1; clone size: -; J gene: TRBJ2-3
CDR3 protein: CASSEMGPGKYEQYF; CDR3 DNA: TGTGCCAGCTCCGAAATGGGTCCAGGGAAATACGAGCAGTACTTC; D gene: -; V gene: TRBV12-3/TRBV12-4; clone size: many; J gene: TRBJ2-7
CDR3 protein: CSARRGQNYGYTF; CDR3 DNA: TGCAGTGCTAGAAGAGGTCAGAACTATGGCTACACCTTC; D gene: -; V gene: TRBV20-1; clone size: -; J gene: TRBJ1-2
CDR3 protein: CASSPLQGSSNQPQHF; CDR3 DNA: TGTGCCAGCAGTCCATTACAGGGTAGTAGCAATCAGCCCCAGCATTTT; D gene: -; V gene: TRBV6-1; clone size: few; J gene: TRBJ1-5
CDR3 protein: CASKASGGTGELFF; CDR3 DNA: TGCGCCAGCAAGGCTAGCGGGGGCACCGGGGAGCTGTTTTTT; D gene: TRBD2; V gene: TRBV10-2; clone size: -; J gene: TRBJ2-2
CDR3 protein: CASSEEVLNTEAFF; CDR3 DNA: TGTGCCAGCAGTGAAGAGGTTCTCAACACTGAAGCTTTCTTT; D gene: -; V gene: TRBV2; clone size: -; J gene: TRBJ1-1
CDR3 protein: CAWSVDPLAREQYF; CDR3 DNA: TGTGCCTGGAGTGTAGACCCCCTAGCCCGCGAGCAGTACTTC; D gene: -; V gene: TRBV30; clone size: few; J gene: TRBJ2-7
CDR3 protein: CASSLLQGGRNQPQHF; CDR3 DNA: TGTGCCAGCAGTCTCCTCCAGGGCGGCCGCAATCAGCCCCAGCATTTT; D gene: -; V gene: TRBV28; clone size: -; J gene: TRBJ1-5
CDR3 protein: CASSPDGARSYNEQFF; CDR3 DNA: TGCGCCAGCAGCCCGGATGGGGCGCGGTCCTACAATGAGCAGTTCTTC; D gene: -; V gene: TRBV5-1; clone size: many; J gene: TRBJ2-1
CDR3 protein: CASSLGTSGMSSYNEQFF; CDR3 DNA: TGCGCCAGCAGCTTGGGGACTAGCGGGATGAGCTCCTACAATGAGCAGTTCTTC; D gene: TRBD2; V gene: TRBV5-1; clone size: -; J gene: TRBJ2-1
CDR3 protein: CASSTGLAGNTDTQYF; CDR3 DNA: TGTGCCAGCAGCACGGGACTAGCGGGAAACACAGATACGCAGTATTTT; D gene: TRBD2; V gene: TRBV5-5; clone size: -; J gene: TRBJ2-3
CDR3 protein: CASSILQGVADLSNQPQHF; CDR3 DNA: TGTGCCAGCAGCATACTACAGGGGGTGGCGGATTTAAGCAATCAGCCCCAGCATTTT; D gene: TRBD1; V gene: TRBV11-1; clone size: -; J gene: TRBJ1-5
CDR3 protein: CASSLGSGGAFF; CDR3 DNA: TGTGCCAGCAGCTTGGGATCCGGGGGTGCTTTCTTT; D gene: -; V gene: TRBV5-4; clone size: -; J gene: TRBJ1-1
CDR3 protein: CATSREGGYSTDTQYF; CDR3 DNA: TGTGCCACCAGCAGAGAGGGCGGATATAGCACAGATACGCAGTATTTT; D gene: -; V gene: TRBV15; clone size: -; J gene: TRBJ2-3
CDR3 protein: CSAKGKSGGAPPDTQYF; CDR3 DNA: TGCAGTGCTAAGGGCAAAAGCGGGGGGGCCCCCCCAGATACGCAGTATTTT; D gene: TRBD2; V gene: TRBV20-1; clone size: -; J gene: TRBJ2-3
CDR3 protein: CASSLLLGSTTHGYTF; CDR3 DNA: TGTGCCAGCAGTTTACTTCTCGGGTCGACTACCCATGGCTACACCTTC; D gene: -; V gene: TRBV12-3/TRBV12-4; clone size: -; J gene: TRBJ1-2
CDR3 protein: CATSRYSGRTYNEQFF; CDR3 DNA: TGTGCCACCAGCAGATATAGCGGGAGAACCTACAATGAGCAGTTCTTC; D gene: TRBD2; V gene: TRBV15; clone size: few; J gene: TRBJ2-1